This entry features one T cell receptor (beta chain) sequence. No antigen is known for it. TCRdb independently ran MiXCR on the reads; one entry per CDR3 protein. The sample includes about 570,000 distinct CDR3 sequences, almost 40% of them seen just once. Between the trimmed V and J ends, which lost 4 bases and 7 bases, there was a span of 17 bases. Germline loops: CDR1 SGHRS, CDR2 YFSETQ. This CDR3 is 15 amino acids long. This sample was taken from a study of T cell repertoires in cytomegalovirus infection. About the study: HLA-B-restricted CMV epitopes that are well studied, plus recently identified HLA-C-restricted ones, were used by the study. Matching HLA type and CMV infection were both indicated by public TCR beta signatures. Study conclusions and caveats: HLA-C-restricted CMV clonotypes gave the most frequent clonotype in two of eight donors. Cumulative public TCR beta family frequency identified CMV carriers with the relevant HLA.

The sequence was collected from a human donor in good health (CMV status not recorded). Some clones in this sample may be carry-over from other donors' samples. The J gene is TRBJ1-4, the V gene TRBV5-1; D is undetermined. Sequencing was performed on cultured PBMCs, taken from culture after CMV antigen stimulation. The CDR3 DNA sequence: TGCGCCAGCAGCGATGGACGGTCGGGTGGTGAAAAACTGTTTTTT. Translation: CASSDGRSGGEKLFF.